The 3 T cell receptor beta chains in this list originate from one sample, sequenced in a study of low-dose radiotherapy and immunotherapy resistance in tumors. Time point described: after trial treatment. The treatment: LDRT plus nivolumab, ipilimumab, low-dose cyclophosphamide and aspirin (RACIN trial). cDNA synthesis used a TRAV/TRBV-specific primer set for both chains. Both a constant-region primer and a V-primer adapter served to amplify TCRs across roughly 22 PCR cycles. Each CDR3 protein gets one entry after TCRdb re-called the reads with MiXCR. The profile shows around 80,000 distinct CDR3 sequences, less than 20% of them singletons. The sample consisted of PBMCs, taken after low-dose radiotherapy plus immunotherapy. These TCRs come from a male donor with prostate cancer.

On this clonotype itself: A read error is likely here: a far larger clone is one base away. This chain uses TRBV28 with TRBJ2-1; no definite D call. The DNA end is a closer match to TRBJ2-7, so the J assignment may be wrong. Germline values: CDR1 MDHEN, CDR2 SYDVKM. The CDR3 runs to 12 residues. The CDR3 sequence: CASSLRGYEQYF. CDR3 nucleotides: TGTGCCAGCAGTTTGCGCGGTTACGAGCAGTACTTC.

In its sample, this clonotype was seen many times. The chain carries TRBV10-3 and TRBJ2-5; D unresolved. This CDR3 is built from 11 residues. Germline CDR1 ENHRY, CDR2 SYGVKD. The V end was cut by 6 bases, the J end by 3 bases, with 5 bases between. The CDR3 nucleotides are TGTGCCATCAGACAGAAAGAGACCCAGTACTTC. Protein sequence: CAIRQKETQYF.

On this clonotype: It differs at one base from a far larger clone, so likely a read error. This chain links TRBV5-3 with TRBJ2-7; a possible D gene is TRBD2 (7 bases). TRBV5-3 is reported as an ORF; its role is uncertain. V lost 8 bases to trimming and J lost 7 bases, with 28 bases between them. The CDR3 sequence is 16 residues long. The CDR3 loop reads CASLTGSPGGYNEQYF. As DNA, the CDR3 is TGTGCCAGCCTTACAGGGTCACCGGGGGGTTACAATGAGCAGTACTTC.